This T cell receptor (beta chain) was obtained from a study of T cell changes during pregnancy in multiple sclerosis. Only in-frame clones appear in the TCRdb table, and some are missing; sequencing was by immunoSEQ multiplex PCR. Of tens of thousands of clones listed, roughly nine tenths are singletons. Germline V CDR1 and CDR2: SGHTA, FQGTGA. This CDR3 comprises 14 residues. J lost 1 base, V lost 5 bases, and 3 bases had no gene match. The clonotype comes from a female donor with multiple sclerosis, enrolled in a pregnancy study. J is TRBJ2-3 and V is TRBV7-3, with TRBD2 matching 7 bases. The input for sequencing was CD8+ T cells from peripheral blood mononuclear cells, taken before pregnancy. The CDR3 reads CASSGGGGTDTQYF. CDR3 nucleotide sequence: TGTGCCAGCAGCGGGGGGGGTGGCACAGATACGCAGTATTTT.